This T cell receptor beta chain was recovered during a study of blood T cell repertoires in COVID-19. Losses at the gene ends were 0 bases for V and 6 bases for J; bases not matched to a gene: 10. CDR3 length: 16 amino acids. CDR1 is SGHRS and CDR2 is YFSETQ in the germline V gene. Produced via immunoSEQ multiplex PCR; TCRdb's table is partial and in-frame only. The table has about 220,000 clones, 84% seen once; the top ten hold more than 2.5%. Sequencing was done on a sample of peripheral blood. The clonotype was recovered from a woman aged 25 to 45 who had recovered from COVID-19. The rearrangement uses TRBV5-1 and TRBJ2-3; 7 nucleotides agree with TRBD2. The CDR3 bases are TGCGCCAGCAGCTTGGGGCTAGCGGAGGCCTCCGATACGCAGTATTTT. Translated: CASSLGLAEASDTQYF.